Reported below is one TCR beta chain. The antigen remains unidentified. Per the germline V gene, CDR1 is SQVTM and CDR2 is ANQGSEA. V was cut by 5 bases and J by 7 bases, with 8 bases left in between. The CDR3 is made up of 10 amino acids. The data derive from a study of response to subunit inactivated influenza vaccine. A single record per CDR3 protein comes from TCRdb applying MiXCR to the RT-PCR reads. Of some 500,000 distinct CDR3 sequences listed, 25% are singletons. Study-wide results and limits: It was suggested by the authors that few new T cells are recruited by each seasonal influenza vaccination.

The sequencing here drew on CD4+ T cells sorted from PBMCs, taken more than 4 days after vaccination. This chain links TRBV29-1 with TRBJ1-1; no clear D gene. This sequence was found in a man aged 50 to 60 who received an inactivated influenza vaccine. The chain's CDR3 is CSVRELEAFF. The CDR3 bases are TGCAGCGTTCGGGAGCTTGAAGCTTTCTTT. The complete variable domain, with remaining parts taken from reference TRBV29-1 and TRBJ1-1, reads SAVISQKPSRDICQRGTSLTIQCQVDSQVTMMFWYRQQPGQSLTLIATANQGSEATYESGFVIDKFPISRPNLTFSTLTVSNMSPEDSSIYLCSVRELEAFFGQGTRLTVV.